These T cell receptor beta chains were read from a single sample in a study of CD8+ T cells in alopecia areata. Profiling relied on immunoSEQ multiplex PCR, and the TCRdb table lists in-frame clones only, not all of them. Found here are 170,000 or so clones, more than 60% of them singletons; the top ten hold more than 1.5%. The starting material was CD4+ T cells sorted from blood, obtained at week 0. The receptors stem from a human donor with alopecia areata. CDR3s include the opening cysteine and the closing phenylalanine or tryptophan. A D gene is named only where the DNA matches it firmly. Clone sizes are given selectively: once, few, many, or a class where the clone is expanded.

CDR3 DNA: TGTGCCAGCAGTGAACGCAGGGGCGGAAATCAGCCCCAGCATTTT; CDR3 protein: CASSERRGGNQPQHF; clone size: NA; V gene: TRBV2; J gene: TRBJ1-5; D gene: NA
CDR3 DNA: TGTGCCACCAGGTTCCAGCGTAACACTGAAGCTTTCTTT; CDR3 protein: CATRFQRNTEAFF; clone size: NA; V gene: TRBV15; J gene: TRBJ1-1; D gene: NA
CDR3 DNA: TGTGCCTGGAGTGTGCATCCGAACTATGGCTACACCTTC; CDR3 protein: CAWSVHPNYGYTF; clone size: NA; V gene: TRBV30; J gene: TRBJ1-2; D gene: NA
CDR3 DNA: TGTGCCTGGAACCGGGACAGGGGTTCTGACGAGCAGTACTTC; CDR3 protein: CAWNRDRGSDEQYF; clone size: NA; V gene: TRBV30; J gene: TRBJ2-7; D gene: TRBD1
CDR3 DNA: TGTGCCACCAGCAGAGATATATGGCAGGATAATTCACCCCTCCACTTT; CDR3 protein: CATSRDIWQDNSPLHF; clone size: NA; V gene: TRBV15; J gene: TRBJ1-6; D gene: NA
CDR3 DNA: TGCGCCAGCAGCCAAGACTTCCCGAGCTCCTACAATGAGCAGTTCTTC; CDR3 protein: CASSQDFPSSYNEQFF; clone size: few; V gene: TRBV4-3; J gene: TRBJ2-1; D gene: NA
CDR3 DNA: TGTGCCAGCAGCTACCAGACAGGGTCCTACGAGCAGTACTTC; CDR3 protein: CASSYQTGSYEQYF; clone size: NA; V gene: TRBV11-2; J gene: TRBJ2-7; D gene: TRBD1
CDR3 DNA: TGTGCCAGCAGCCAACCTGGACAGGGTTTACCGGATACGCAGTATTTT; CDR3 protein: CASSQPGQGLPDTQYF; clone size: few; V gene: TRBV11-2; J gene: TRBJ2-3; D gene: TRBD1
CDR3 DNA: TGTGCCAGCAGCCCAAACAGTGAAAAACTGTTTTTT; CDR3 protein: CASSPNSEKLFF; clone size: once; V gene: TRBV27; J gene: TRBJ1-4; D gene: NA
CDR3 DNA: TGCGCCAGCAGCCCCCCCCCAGCGGGGGGATTCTCCTACAATGAGCAGTTCTTC; CDR3 protein: CASSPPPAGGFSYNEQFF; clone size: NA; V gene: TRBV5-1; J gene: TRBJ2-1; D gene: TRBD2
CDR3 DNA: TGCAGCGGATGGACAGGAGACTATGGCTACACCTTC; CDR3 protein: CSGWTGDYGYTF; clone size: few; V gene: TRBV29-1; J gene: TRBJ1-2; D gene: TRBD1
CDR3 DNA: TGTGCCAGCAGAACGGGACTAGCGGGTCCCACAGATACGCAGTATTTT; CDR3 protein: CASRTGLAGPTDTQYF; clone size: NA; V gene: TRBV2; J gene: TRBJ2-3; D gene: TRBD2
CDR3 DNA: TGCAGCGCGGGACATTCTAACACTGAAGCTTTCTTT; CDR3 protein: CSAGHSNTEAFF; clone size: NA; V gene: TRBV29-1; J gene: TRBJ1-1; D gene: NA
CDR3 DNA: TGTGCCAGTAGTATTGATGGGGTACAAGCCCAGTACTTC; CDR3 protein: CASSIDGVQAQYF; clone size: NA; V gene: TRBV19; J gene: TRBJ2-5; D gene: NA
CDR3 DNA: TGCGCCAGCAGCGTTAGACAGGGGGTCGCCTACGAGCAGTACTTC; CDR3 protein: CASSVRQGVAYEQYF; clone size: NA; V gene: TRBV4-1; J gene: TRBJ2-7; D gene: TRBD1
CDR3 DNA: TGTGCCAGCACCTTGCTACTTGGCGGGGGCTACGAGCAGTACTTC; CDR3 protein: CASTLLLGGGYEQYF; clone size: NA; V gene: TRBV28; J gene: TRBJ2-7; D gene: TRBD2
CDR3 DNA: TGTGCCAGCAGTGATTTACAGCGAAACAATCAGCCCCAGCATTTT; CDR3 protein: CASSDLQRNNQPQHF; clone size: NA; V gene: TRBV6-1; J gene: TRBJ1-5; D gene: NA
CDR3 DNA: TGTGCCAGCAGCCAGACCGGGACACCTCGGTATGGCGGCTACACCTTC; CDR3 protein: CASSQTGTPRYGGYTF; clone size: once; V gene: TRBV7-2; J gene: TRBJ1-2; D gene: NA
CDR3 DNA: TGCAGCGCCATACAGGGCTCTGGGGCCAACGTCCTGACTTTC; CDR3 protein: CSAIQGSGANVLTF; clone size: NA; V gene: TRBV29-1; J gene: TRBJ2-6; D gene: NA
CDR3 DNA: TGCGCCAGCAGCCAAGCAGATACGCAGTATTTT; CDR3 protein: CASSQADTQYF; clone size: NA; V gene: TRBV4-3; J gene: TRBJ2-3; D gene: NA
CDR3 DNA: TGCAGCGTTTCACAGGGAGGGTTCTACGAGCAGTACTTC; CDR3 protein: CSVSQGGFYEQYF; clone size: NA; V gene: TRBV29-1; J gene: TRBJ2-7; D gene: NA
CDR3 DNA: TGTGCCACCAGAAGGACGGGCACTACGCAGTATTTT; CDR3 protein: CATRRTGTTQYF; clone size: NA; V gene: TRBV2; J gene: TRBJ2-3; D gene: NA